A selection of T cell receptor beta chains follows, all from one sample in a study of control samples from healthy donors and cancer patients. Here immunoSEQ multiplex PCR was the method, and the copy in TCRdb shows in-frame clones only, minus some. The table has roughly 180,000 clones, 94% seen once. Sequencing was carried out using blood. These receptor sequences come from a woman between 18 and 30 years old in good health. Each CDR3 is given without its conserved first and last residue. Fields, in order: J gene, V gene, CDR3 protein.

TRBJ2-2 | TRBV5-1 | ASSLDGLNTGELF
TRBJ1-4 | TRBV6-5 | ASRPGQGNEKLF
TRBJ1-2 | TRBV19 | ASSIVGPGQGYYGYT
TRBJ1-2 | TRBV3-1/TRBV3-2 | ASSQGQENYGYT
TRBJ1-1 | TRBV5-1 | ASSLASSVMNTEAF
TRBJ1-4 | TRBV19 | ATRDSGGREKLF
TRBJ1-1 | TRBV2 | ASSDANRGITEAF
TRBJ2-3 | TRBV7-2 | ASSLFQGAADTQY
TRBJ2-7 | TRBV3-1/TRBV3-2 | ASSQAAASYEQY
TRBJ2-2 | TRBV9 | ASSARLAGTGELF
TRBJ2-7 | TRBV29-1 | SVQYQGRDEQY
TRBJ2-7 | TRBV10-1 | ASSARDYSYEQY
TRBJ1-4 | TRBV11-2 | ASSSEFATNEKLF
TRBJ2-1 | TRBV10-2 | ASRAKRGGAESYNEQF
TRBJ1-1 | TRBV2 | ASSESRNWGQGEAF
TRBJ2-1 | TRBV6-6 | ASSRSGPDYNEQF
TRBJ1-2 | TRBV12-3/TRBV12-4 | ASSLGGFSGYT